These 2 T cell receptor beta chains originate from one sample sequenced in a study of Graves' ophthalmopathy and Graves' hyperthyroidism. As the template, RNA transcripts were used to amplify TCR beta CDR3 regions. A first-round RT-PCR used HTBI primers, followed by a second-round multiplex PCR. One entry per CDR3 protein, called by TCRdb with MiXCR from the multiplex PCR reads. The sample has about 500,000 distinct CDR3 sequences, approximately 35% seen once; the top ten hold 4% to 5%. The sequenced sample was peripheral blood or thyroid tissue (not recorded which). Receptor source: an adult man with Graves' hyperthyroidism.

This clonotype was picked up many times. The chain has TRBV4-2 and TRBJ2-6; TRBD1 might be the D (5 bases). Germline CDR1 and CDR2: LGHNA and YNFKEQ. V was trimmed by 0 bases and J by 2 bases, leaving 8 bases between them. This CDR3 is 16 amino acids long. Written as DNA, the CDR3 is TGTGCCAGCAGCCAAGATATGGGGCCTGGGGCCAACGTCCTGACTTTC. Its protein is CASSQDMGPGANVLTF.

This clonotype was observed many times. The DNA for the CDR3 is TGCAGCGTTGAAGCCGGCTCTGGAAACACCATATATTTT. Translated, it gives CSVEAGSGNTIYF. The chain is built from TRBV29-1 and TRBJ1-3, with unresolved D. This CDR3 spans 13 amino acids. Germline CDR1 is SQVTM and CDR2 is ANQGSEA. The V end lost 1 base, the J end lost 0 bases, and 4 bases lay between the germline ends.